This entry is about one TCR beta chain. Germline V gene data show CDR1 as SGHAT and CDR2 as FQDESV (reference sequence). With 4 bases removed from V and 5 bases from J, the gap between germline ends came to 7 bases. The CDR3 length is 12 residues. This sample stems from a study of T cell changes during pregnancy in multiple sclerosis. Sequencing used immunoSEQ multiplex PCR; TCRdb keeps in-frame clones, though not all of them. Altogether 100,000 or so clones are present, 90% to 95% being singletons, with the ten largest covering about 0.9%. This TCR was recovered from a female donor with multiple sclerosis, enrolled in a pregnancy study. The source material was peripheral blood, sampled before pregnancy. The V call is TRBV11-1, the J call TRBJ2-3; maybe TRBD1 (6 bases). CDR3 sequence reads: CASSSRGDTQYF. DNA for the CDR3: TGTGCCAGCAGCTCCAGGGGAGATACGCAGTATTTT.